Sequencing of this T cell receptor beta chain was carried out in a study of blood T cell repertoires in COVID-19 (dated by TCRdb to about 2020). Looking at the study overall: Samples from collaborators originated in the United States, Italy and Spain and spanned both the acute and convalescent phases of COVID-19. Subjects who had been exposed to COVID-19, were actively infected with it, or had recovered from it provided the deeply sampled blood TCRbeta repertoires that made up the dataset. A de-identified subject ID, COVID-19 status, age in years and sex were almost always included in the sample metadata. Where available, HLA class I and class II types were taken from metadata supplied by the sample provider and were not determined by assay-based typing. The samples were drawn from the first 160 participants of the ongoing ImmuneRACE study and from some 1,300 subjects provided by 6 global collaborators. The repertoires were released in a freely available public database intended as a resource for research on the immune response to SARS-CoV-2. The material from the prospective study consisted of cDNA or gDNA derived from T cells, B-cell-depleted T cells, or PBMCs. General findings and caveats noted by the study authors: Clinical and demographic metadata were provided uncurated, with the amount varying by source and participant.

This clone came up once. Its antigen target is currently unknown. Base-call qualities are not available, and no considerably larger clone is one nucleotide away. Enrolling through a virtual design, the prospective study's participants ranged in age from roughly 18 to 100 years and lived across 20 to 25 United States geographic areas. Cohort assignment in the prospective study relied on participant-reported clinical history from a screening survey and a study questionnaire. ImmuneRACE Cohort 3 recovered participants were defined by two consecutive negative NP/OP PCR tests, healthcare professional clearance, or symptom resolution. In the prospective study, mobile phlebotomists collected whole blood, serum and a nasopharyngeal or oropharyngeal swab from each participant. Over a roughly 2-month period, participants in the prospective study had the option of providing additional blood draws and questionnaires. Blood samples from the prospective study were shipped frozen or at room temperature prior to DNA extraction.

Trimming removed 8 bases from V and 0 bases from J, leaving 16 bases between the germline ends. The germline V gene sets CDR1 to MDHEN and CDR2 to SYDVKM. The CDR3, from cysteine to phenylalanine, totals 15 residues. Here the CDR3 DNA is all that survives: 45 bases in frame from base 1. The immunoSEQ Assay, a bias-controlled multiplex PCR, was used to amplify TCRbeta CDR3 regions from genomic DNA. The study's own analysis went as follows. Within the assay, amplification of reference gene primers was used to estimate how many nucleated cells each sample contained. To quantify the absolute abundance of each unique TCRbeta CDR3 rearrangement, sequence reads were collapsed and filtered. For each sample, productive Simpson clonality was calculated as the square root of Simpson's diversity index across productive rearrangements. What TCRdb holds here is the immuneACCESS table cut down to in-frame rearrangements. Part of the clones is not present; checked against another copy, under half of the missing clones reflect an unresolved V gene, and the others are unexplained. That table furnishes V, J and clone size, whereas the DNA furnished D and trimming. In this sample the table shows about 300,000 clones, about nine tenths of which occur a single time. The top ten clones comprise about 4% of the sample.

The receptor was isolated from a man in his thirties or forties who had recovered from COVID-19. The chain was built from TRBV28 and TRBJ1-1; too little of a D gene remains to name it. The source material was PBMCs or T cells enriched from blood (not recorded which). DNA sequence: TGTGCCAGCTCAACTAAGTCGATGATGAACACTGAAGCTTTCTTT. Protein translation: CASSTKSMMNTEAFF.